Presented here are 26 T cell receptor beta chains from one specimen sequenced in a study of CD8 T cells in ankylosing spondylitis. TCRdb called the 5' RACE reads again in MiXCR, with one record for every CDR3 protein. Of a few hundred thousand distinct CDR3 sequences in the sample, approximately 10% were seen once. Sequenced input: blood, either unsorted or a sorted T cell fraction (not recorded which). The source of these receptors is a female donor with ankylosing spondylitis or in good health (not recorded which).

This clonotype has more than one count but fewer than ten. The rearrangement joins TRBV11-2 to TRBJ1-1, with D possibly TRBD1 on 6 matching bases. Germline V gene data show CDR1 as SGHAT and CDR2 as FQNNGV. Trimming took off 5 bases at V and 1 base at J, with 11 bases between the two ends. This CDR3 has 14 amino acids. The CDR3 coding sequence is TGTGCCAGCAGCAAACCGGGACAGAACACTGAAGCTTTCTTT. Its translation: CASSKPGQNTEAFF.

CDR3 in amino acids: CASKPSLEPGGNEQFF. The CDR3 bases are TGTGCCAGTAAACCTTCTCTAGAACCGGGCGGAAATGAGCAGTTCTTC. The chain combines TRBV6-1 with TRBJ2-1; D is ambiguous. There are 16 residues in the CDR3. V was cut by 9 bases and J by 7 bases, with 25 bases left in between. Per the germline V gene, CDR1 is MNHNS and CDR2 is SASEGT.

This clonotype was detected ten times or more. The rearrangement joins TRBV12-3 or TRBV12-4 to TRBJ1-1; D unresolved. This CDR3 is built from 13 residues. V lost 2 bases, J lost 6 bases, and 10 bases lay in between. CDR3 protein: CASSLRPVPEAFF. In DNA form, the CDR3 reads TGTGCCAGCAGTTTACGACCAGTCCCTGAAGCTTTCTTT.

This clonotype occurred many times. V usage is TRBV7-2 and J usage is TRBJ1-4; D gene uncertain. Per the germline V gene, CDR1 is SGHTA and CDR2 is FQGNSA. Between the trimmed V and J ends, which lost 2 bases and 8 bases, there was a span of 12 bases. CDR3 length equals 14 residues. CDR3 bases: TGTGCCAGCAGCTTACAAGGCTTTCAGGAAAAACTGTTTTTT. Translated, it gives CASSLQGFQEKLFF.

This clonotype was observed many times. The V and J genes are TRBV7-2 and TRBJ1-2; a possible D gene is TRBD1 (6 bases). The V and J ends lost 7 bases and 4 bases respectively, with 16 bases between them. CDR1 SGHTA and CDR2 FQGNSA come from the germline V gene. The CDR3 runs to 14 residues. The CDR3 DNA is TGTGCCAGCACCACCGTACAGGGTGGCTATGGCTACACCTTC. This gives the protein CASTTVQGGYGYTF.

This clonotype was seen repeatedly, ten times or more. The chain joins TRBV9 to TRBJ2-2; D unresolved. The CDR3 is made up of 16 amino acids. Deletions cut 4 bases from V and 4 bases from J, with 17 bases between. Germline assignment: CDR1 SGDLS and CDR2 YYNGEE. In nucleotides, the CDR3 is TGTGCCAGCAGCTCGTTCGACGGATTTGGCACCGGGGAGCTGTTTTTT. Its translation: CASSSFDGFGTGELFF. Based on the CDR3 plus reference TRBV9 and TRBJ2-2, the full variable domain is DSGVTQTPKHLITATGQRVTLRCSPRSGDLSVYWYQQSLDQGLQFLIQYYNGEERAKGNILERFSAQQFPDLHSELNLSSLELGDSALYFCASSSFDGFGTGELFFGEGSRLTVL.

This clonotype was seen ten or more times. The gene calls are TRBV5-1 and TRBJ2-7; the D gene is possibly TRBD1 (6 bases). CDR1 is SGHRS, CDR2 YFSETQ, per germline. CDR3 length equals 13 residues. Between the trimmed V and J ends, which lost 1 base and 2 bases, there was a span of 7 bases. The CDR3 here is CASSLWTAYEQYF. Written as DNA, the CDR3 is TGCGCCAGCAGCTTGTGGACAGCCTACGAGCAGTACTTC.

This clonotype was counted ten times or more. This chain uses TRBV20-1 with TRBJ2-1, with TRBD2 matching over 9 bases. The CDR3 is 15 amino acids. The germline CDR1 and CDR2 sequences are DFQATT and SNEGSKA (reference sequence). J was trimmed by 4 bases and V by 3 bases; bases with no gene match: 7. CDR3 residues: CSASTSGLRYNEQFF. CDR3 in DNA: TGCAGTGCTAGCACTAGCGGGCTGAGGTACAATGAGCAGTTCTTC.

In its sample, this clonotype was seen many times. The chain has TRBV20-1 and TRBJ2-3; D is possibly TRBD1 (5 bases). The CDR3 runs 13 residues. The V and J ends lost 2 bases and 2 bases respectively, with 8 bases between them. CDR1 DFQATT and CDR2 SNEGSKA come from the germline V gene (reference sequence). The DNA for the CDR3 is TGCAGTGCTAGACAGGGCGTCACAGATACGCAGTATTTT. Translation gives CSARQGVTDTQYF.

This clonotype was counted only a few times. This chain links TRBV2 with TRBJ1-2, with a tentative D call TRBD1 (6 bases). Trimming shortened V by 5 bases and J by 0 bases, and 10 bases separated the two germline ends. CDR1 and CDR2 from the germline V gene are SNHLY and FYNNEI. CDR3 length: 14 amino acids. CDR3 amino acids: CASSSGTTNYGYTF. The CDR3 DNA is TGTGCCAGCAGTTCCGGGACAACTAACTATGGCTACACCTTC.

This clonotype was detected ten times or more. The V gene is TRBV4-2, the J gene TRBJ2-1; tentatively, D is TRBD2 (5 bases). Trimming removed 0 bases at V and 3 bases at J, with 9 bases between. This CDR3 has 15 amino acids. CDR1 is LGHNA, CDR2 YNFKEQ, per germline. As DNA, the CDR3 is TGTGCCAGCAGCCAAGATCGGGGATACTACAATGAGCAGTTCTTC. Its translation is CASSQDRGYYNEQFF.

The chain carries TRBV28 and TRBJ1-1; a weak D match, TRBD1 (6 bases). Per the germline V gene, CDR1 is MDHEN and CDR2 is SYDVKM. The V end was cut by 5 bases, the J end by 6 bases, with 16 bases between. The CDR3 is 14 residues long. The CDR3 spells CASSLTQGVSEAFF. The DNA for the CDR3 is TGTGCCAGCAGTCTGACACAGGGAGTATCTGAAGCTTTCTTT.

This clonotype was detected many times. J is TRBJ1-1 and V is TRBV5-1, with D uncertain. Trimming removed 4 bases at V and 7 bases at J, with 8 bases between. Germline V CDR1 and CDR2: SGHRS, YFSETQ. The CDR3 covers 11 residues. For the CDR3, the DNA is TGCGCCAGCAGCATAGGGTATGAAGCTTTCTTT. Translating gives CASSIGYEAFF.

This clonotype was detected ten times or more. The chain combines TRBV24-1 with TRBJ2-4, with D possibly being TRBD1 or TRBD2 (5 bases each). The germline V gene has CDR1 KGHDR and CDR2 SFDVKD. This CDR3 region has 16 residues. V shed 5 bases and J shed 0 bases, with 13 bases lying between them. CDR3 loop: CATSGSGGLAKNIQYF. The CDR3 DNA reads TGTGCCACCAGTGGTTCTGGGGGTTTAGCCAAAAACATTCAGTACTTC.

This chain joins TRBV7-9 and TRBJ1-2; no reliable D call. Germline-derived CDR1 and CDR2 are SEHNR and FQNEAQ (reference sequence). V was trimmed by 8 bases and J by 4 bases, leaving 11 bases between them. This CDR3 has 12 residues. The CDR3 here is CASALGSYGYTF. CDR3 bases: TGTGCCAGCGCCCTCGGGAGCTATGGCTACACCTTC.

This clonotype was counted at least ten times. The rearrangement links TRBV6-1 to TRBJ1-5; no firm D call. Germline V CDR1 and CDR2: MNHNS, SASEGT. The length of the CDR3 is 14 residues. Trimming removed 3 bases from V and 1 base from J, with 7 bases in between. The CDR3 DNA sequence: TGTGCCAGCAGTGATGGGCAGAGCAATCAGCCCCAGCATTTT. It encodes CASSDGQSNQPQHF.

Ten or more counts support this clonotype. CDR3 amino acids: CSARGGKDLAGYTF. The CDR3 DNA sequence: TGCAGTGCTAGAGGAGGGAAGGACTTGGCGGGCTACACCTTC. The rearrangement links TRBV20-1 to TRBJ1-2; D ambiguous. CDR1 and CDR2 (germline): DFQATT, SNEGSKA (reference sequence). Deletions cut 1 base from V and 8 bases from J, with 17 bases between. The CDR3 is 14 residues long.

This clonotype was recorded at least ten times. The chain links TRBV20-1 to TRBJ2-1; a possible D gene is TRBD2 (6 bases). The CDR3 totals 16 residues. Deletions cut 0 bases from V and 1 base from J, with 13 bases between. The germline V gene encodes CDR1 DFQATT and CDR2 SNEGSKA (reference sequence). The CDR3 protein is CSARDRRAGSYNEQFF. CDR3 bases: TGCAGTGCTAGAGATCGTAGAGCGGGTTCCTACAATGAGCAGTTCTTC.

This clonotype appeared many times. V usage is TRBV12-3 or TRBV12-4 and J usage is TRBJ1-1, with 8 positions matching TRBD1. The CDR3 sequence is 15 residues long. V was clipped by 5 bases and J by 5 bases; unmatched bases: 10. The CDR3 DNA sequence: TGTGCCAGCAGTAAATCCGGGACAGGAAAAACTGAAGCTTTCTTT. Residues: CASSKSGTGKTEAFF.

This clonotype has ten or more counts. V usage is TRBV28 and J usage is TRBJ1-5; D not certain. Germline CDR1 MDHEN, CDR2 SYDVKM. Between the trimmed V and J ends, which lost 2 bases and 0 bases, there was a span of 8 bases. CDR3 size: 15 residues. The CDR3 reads CASSLATYSNQPQHF. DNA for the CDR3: TGTGCCAGCAGTTTAGCCACCTATAGCAATCAGCCCCAGCATTTT.

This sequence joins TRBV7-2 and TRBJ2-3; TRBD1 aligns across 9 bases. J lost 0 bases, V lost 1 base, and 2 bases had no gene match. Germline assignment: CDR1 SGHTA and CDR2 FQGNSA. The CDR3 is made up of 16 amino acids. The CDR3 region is CASSLVGTGSTDTQYF. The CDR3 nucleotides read TGTGCCAGCAGCTTAGTGGGGACAGGGAGCACAGATACGCAGTATTTT. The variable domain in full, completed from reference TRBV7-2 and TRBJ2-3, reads GAGVSQSPSNKVTEKGKDVELRCDPISGHTALYWYRQSLGQGLEFLIYFQGNSAPDKSGLPSDRFSAERTGGSVSTLTIQRTQQEDSAVYLCASSLVGTGSTDTQYFGPGTRLTVL.

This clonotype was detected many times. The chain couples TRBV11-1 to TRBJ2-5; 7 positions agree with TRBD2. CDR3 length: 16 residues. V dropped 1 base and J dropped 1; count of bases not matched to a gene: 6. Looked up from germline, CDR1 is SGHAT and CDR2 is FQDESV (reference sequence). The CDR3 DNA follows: TGTGCCAGCAGCTTAGTAGCCGGGGGGTTCCAAGAGACCCAGTACTTC. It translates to CASSLVAGGFQETQYF.

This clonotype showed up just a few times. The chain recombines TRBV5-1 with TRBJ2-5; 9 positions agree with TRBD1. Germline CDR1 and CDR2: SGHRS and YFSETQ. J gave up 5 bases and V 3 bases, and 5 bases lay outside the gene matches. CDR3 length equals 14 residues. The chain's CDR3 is CASSSGQGGETQYF. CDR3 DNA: TGCGCCAGCAGCTCGGGACAGGGTGGGGAGACCCAGTACTTC.

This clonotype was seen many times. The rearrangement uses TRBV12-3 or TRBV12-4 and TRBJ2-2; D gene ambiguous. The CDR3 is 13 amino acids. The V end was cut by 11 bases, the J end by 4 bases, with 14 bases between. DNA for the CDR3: TGTGCCGCAGCGACGCAGCTCACCGGGGAGCTGTTTTTT. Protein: CAAATQLTGELFF.

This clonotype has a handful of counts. The CDR3 loop is CSAGTGNEKLFF. The CDR3 region has the DNA TGCAGTGCCGGGACGGGGAATGAAAAACTGTTTTTT. The chain recombines TRBV20-1 with TRBJ1-4, with TRBD1 as a possible D gene (5 bases). CDR3 length: 12 amino acids. V lost 6 bases and J lost 5, with 10 bases in between. Germline V gene lookup returns CDR1 DFQATT and CDR2 SNEGSKA (reference sequence).

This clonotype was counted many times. As DNA, the CDR3 is TGCGCCAGCAGCTTGAAAGGCGGGGGGGCCATTGAGCAGTTCTTC. This encodes CASSLKGGGAIEQFF. This chain uses TRBV5-1 with TRBJ2-1; 9 nucleotides align to TRBD2. Per the germline V gene, CDR1 is SGHRS and CDR2 is YFSETQ. CDR3 size: 15 residues. V gave up 1 base and J gave up 9 bases; unmatched junction bases: 8.